Shown below are 2 T cell receptor beta chains from a single sample sequenced in a study of CXCR3-negative and CXCR3-positive naive CD8 T cells. For these TCRs, the target antigens are not known. General study results and limits: The study found more hydrophobic TRB CDR3s in CXCR3-positive naive cells than in CXCR3-negative naive cells.

In preparing the TRB cDNA libraries, 5' RACE with UMI labels was used. TCRdb reprocessed the 5' RACE reads; each CDR3 protein has one entry and no DNA is given. In all, the sample yields under 85,000 distinct CDR3 sequences. The sequenced material came from naive CXCR3+ CD8+ T cells from blood. Stated subset: CD45RO-CCR7+CD27+CD95- naive CD8+ T cells expressing CXCR3 (TNR3+). The receptors come from a human donor in good health. Some clones in this sample may be carry-over from other donors' samples.

CDR3 region: CASSSHSGYSSYNEQFF. This rearrangement joins TRBV7-7 to TRBJ2-1; TCRdb outputs TRBD2, but without DNA this stays unchecked. The CDR3 spans 17 residues. Germline values: CDR1 SSHAT, CDR2 FNYEAQ (reference sequence).

V is TRBV9 and J is TRBJ2-1; TCRdb indicates TRBD1, and absent DNA this call remains unverified. Germline lookup yields CDR1 SGDLS and CDR2 YYNGEE. CDR3 length equals 18 residues. CDR3 sequence reads: CASSVGASKQSSYNEQFF.